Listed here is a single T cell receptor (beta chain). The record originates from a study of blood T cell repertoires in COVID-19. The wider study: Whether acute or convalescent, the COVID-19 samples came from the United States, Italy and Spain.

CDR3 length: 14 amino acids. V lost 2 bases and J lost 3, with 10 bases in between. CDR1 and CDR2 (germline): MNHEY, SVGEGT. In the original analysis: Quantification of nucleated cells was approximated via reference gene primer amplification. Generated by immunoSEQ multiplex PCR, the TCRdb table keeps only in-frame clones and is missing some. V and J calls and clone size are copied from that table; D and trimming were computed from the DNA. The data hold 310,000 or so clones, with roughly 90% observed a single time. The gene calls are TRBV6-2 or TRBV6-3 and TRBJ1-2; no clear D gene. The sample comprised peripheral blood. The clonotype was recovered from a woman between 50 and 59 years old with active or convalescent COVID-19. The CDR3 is CASSYSGSDYGYTF. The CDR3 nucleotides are TGTGCCAGCAGTTACAGTGGCAGCGACTATGGCTACACCTTC.